Sequencing of this T cell receptor beta chain was carried out in a study of neoadjuvant anti-PD-1 for oral cavity cancer. On the study more broadly: Patients mostly received three to four biweekly nivolumab doses at 3 mg/kg before surgery. Study conclusions and caveats: Pretreatment Treg/Th17 ratio correlated inversely with post-treatment tumor clonality.

Time point given: after neoadjuvant nivolumab, at surgical resection. Trimming took off 4 bases at V and 5 bases at J, with 13 bases between the two ends. The CDR3 extends over 14 amino acids. CDR1 is SGHRS and CDR2 is YFSETQ in the germline V gene. Data came from immunoSEQ multiplex PCR; TCRdb stores just in-frame clones and leaves some out. The table records 8,000 to 10,000 clones, roughly 62% of them present only once. The sample holds a few counts of this clone. Its antigen remains unknown. Sequences were derived from PBMCs, sampled after nivolumab (anti-PD-1) treatment. The chain uses TRBV5-1 and TRBJ1-5; possible D gene TRBD1, 5 bases. The TCR was taken from a person aged 40 to 85 with oral cavity squamous cell carcinoma. In DNA form, the CDR3 reads TGCGCCAGCAGCCCTGGGGCAGGAGATCAGCCCCAGCATTTT. This translates into CASSPGAGDQPQHF.